The clone carrying this T cell receptor beta chain was counted many times. Its antigen is as yet unknown. V trimming: 3 bases; J trimming: 5 bases; junction bases outside the gene matches: 7. Germline V gene data show CDR1 as SQVTM and CDR2 as ANQGSEA. The CDR3 extends over 15 amino acids. This entry belongs to a study of blood T cells in healthy people across ages. General study points: Long-lived donors carried more naive CD4+ cells and greater diversity than aged donors. Naive T cell percentage strongly correlated with TCR beta diversity. Total diversity from one million sequenced T cells was likely underestimated.

The authors ran a second PCR of roughly 6 to 12 cycles using a sample-barcoded 5' primer and a J-beta primer mix. TCRdb ran MiXCR on the 5' RACE reads and lists one entry per CDR3 protein. This table holds about 730,000 distinct CDR3 sequences, roughly two fifths found once. The receptor comes from a woman aged 55-70 years in good health. The sequenced sample consisted of blood. This chain uses TRBV29-1 with TRBJ2-3, with 11 bases matching TRBD1. The CDR3 here is CSVDVTGQGEDTQYF. The CDR3 coding sequence is TGCAGCGTTGACGTGACGGGACAGGGGGAAGATACGCAGTATTTT.